This T cell receptor beta chain emerged from a study of blood T cell repertoires in COVID-19. In the source study's methods: Amplification from reference gene primers served as the basis for estimated nucleated cell counts. Profiled with immunoSEQ multiplex PCR; TCRdb holds only in-frame clones, not every one. Clone size and V and J calls were adopted from that table, with D and trimming inferred from the DNA. Of about 26,000 clones in the sample, around 87% were seen once. The CDR3 runs to 11 residues. V was pared by 6 bases and J by 3 bases, with 6 bases between. Germline-derived CDR1 and CDR2 are SNHLY and FYNNEI.

The gene calls are TRBV2 and TRBJ2-7; no definite D call. The receptor comes from a woman aged 55-70 years with active COVID-19. Source material: peripheral blood. The CDR3 sequence: CASRLVYEQYF. The CDR3 nucleotides read TGTGCCAGCAGGCTAGTCTACGAGCAGTACTTC.